The next 17 T cell receptor beta chains were all read from a single sample in a study of blood T cell repertoires in COVID-19. TCRdb's copy holds only in-frame clones and misses some; the assay was immunoSEQ multiplex PCR. The sample lists approximately 39,000 clones; approximately 93% were seen once. Source material: peripheral blood. Receptors were obtained from a human donor with active COVID-19. The donor label of this sample is uncertain.

The chain joins TRBV25-1 to TRBJ2-2; D unresolved. The ends were cut back, 6 bases at V and 2 bases at J, with 7 bases in the middle. Germline CDR1 and CDR2: MGHDK and SYGVNS. The CDR3 runs 13 residues. The CDR3 is CASRRDNTGELFF. The DNA for the CDR3 is TGTGCCAGCAGGCGTGATAACACCGGGGAGCTGTTTTTT. Full variable domain (outside the CDR3, taken from reference TRBV25-1 and TRBJ2-2): EADIYQTPRYLVIGTGKKITLECSQTMGHDKMYWYQQDPGMELHLIHYSYGVNSTEKGDLSSESTVSRIRTEHFPLTLESARPSHTSQYLCASRRDNTGELFFGEGSRLTVL.

The chain is built from TRBV19 and TRBJ2-7; D uncertain. Trimming left V 5 bases short and J 0 bases short, with 14 bases between. This CDR3 spans 15 amino acids. The V gene's germline CDR1 is LNHDA and CDR2 SQIVND (reference sequence). The CDR3 loop is CASSLRLQSSYEQYF. The DNA of the CDR3 is TGTGCCAGTAGTCTTCGACTCCAATCCTCCTACGAGCAGTACTTC.

The CDR3 DNA reads TGTGCCAGCAGTCCCCTCGGGACAGCTACTTGGGAGCAGTACTTC. Protein: CASSPLGTATWEQYF. V and J are TRBV6-5 and TRBJ2-7; TRBD1 agrees at 7 bases. The CDR3 is 15 amino acids. With 5 bases clipped from V and 7 bases from J, the junction kept 14 bases outside the gene matches. The germline V gene has CDR1 MNHEY and CDR2 SVGAGI.

The rearrangement links TRBV7-2 to TRBJ2-3; no definite D call. Germline CDR1 is SGHTA and CDR2 is FQGNSA. Deletions cut 1 base from V and 0 bases from J, with 5 bases between. This CDR3 has 14 residues. The CDR3 DNA reads TGTGCCAGCAGCTTAGACTCTAGCACAGATACGCAGTATTTT. Its translation: CASSLDSSTDTQYF.

The chain employs TRBV11-3 and TRBJ2-7; a possible D gene is TRBD1 (6 bases). Germline V gives CDR1 SGHNT, CDR2 YENEEA. The ends were cut back, 5 bases at V and 3 bases at J, with 17 bases in the middle. This CDR3 is 15 amino acids long. In DNA, the CDR3 is TGTGCCAGCAGCCTGGGACACCGCCCGCTCTACGAGCAGTACTTC. The encoded protein is CASSLGHRPLYEQYF.

The chain carries TRBV6-2 or TRBV6-3 and TRBJ1-2; the match to TRBD1 covers 11 bases. This CDR3 is built from 16 residues. From germline, CDR1 is MNHEY and CDR2 SVGEGT. The V gene end was trimmed by 5 bases and the J gene end by 4 bases; junction bases not matched to a gene: 9. CDR3 nucleotides: TGTGCCAGCAGTCAGTCCGGGACAGGGGGACCCTATGGCTACACCTTC. It translates to CASSQSGTGGPYGYTF.

The chain employs TRBV5-6 and TRBJ1-1; perhaps TRBD1 as D (6 bases). Trimming removed 4 bases from V and 2 bases from J, with 12 bases in between. Per germline, CDR1 SGHDT and CDR2 YYEEEE. The CDR3 loop spans 14 amino acids. CDR3 region: CASSGGRGNTEAFF. In DNA form, the CDR3 reads TGTGCCAGCAGCGGGGGCAGGGGAAACACTGAAGCTTTCTTT.

This clone was seen only once. One end of the junction is discordant with germline, which a read error may explain. At the DNA level, this CDR3 is encoded by other sequences in the same sample as well. V gene TRBV6-5 combines with J gene TRBJ2-7, with D perhaps TRBD1 (6 bases). Germline V CDR1 and CDR2: MNHEY, SVGAGI. The CDR3 totals 14 residues. Here the CDR3 reads CASSTSTGAYEQYF. The CDR3 DNA reads TGTGCCAGCAGTACCTCGACAGGAGCCTACGAGCAGTACTTT.

This chain joins TRBV19 and TRBJ1-4; D is perhaps TRBD1 (6 bases). Germline CDR1 and CDR2: LNHDA and SQIVND (reference sequence). V lost 8 bases and J 0 bases, leaving 10 bases between the germline ends. The CDR3 runs to 14 residues. The DNA for the CDR3 is TGTGCCAGTCGGACAGATGCAACTAATGAAAAACTGTTTTTT. This translates into CASRTDATNEKLFF.

The chain uses TRBV6-5 and TRBJ1-1, with D maybe TRBD1 (6 bases). V gave up 5 bases and J gave up 7 bases, with 17 bases separating them. This CDR3 contains 14 residues. Looked up from germline, CDR1 is MNHEY and CDR2 is SVGAGI. CDR3 residues: CASSHKGGMGEAFF. The CDR3 bases are TGTGCCAGCAGTCACAAGGGGGGGATGGGTGAAGCTTTCTTT.

The chain has TRBV19 and TRBJ1-1, with D possibly being TRBD1 (5 bases). From germline, CDR1 is LNHDA and CDR2 SQIVND (reference sequence). V was trimmed by 7 bases and J by 0 bases, leaving 15 bases between them. The CDR3 is 15 residues long. The CDR3 DNA sequence: TGTGCCAGTACCTATAGAGCAGGGCTGAACACTGAAGCTTTCTTT. Encoded protein: CASTYRAGLNTEAFF.

This chain links TRBV2 with TRBJ1-2; 11 positions match TRBD1. CDR3 length equals 16 residues. Germline trimming cut 5 bases from V and 3 bases from J; bases unmatched to any gene: 8. Germline assignment: CDR1 SNHLY and CDR2 FYNNEI. The chain's CDR3 is CASSQPGQGDHYGYTF. The CDR3 DNA reads as TGTGCCAGCAGTCAACCGGGACAGGGGGATCACTATGGCTACACCTTC.

This chain uses TRBV15 with TRBJ2-3; 10 nucleotides align to TRBD1. After removal of 5 bases from V and 3 bases from J, the junction contained 8 bases not matched to a gene. The CDR3 is 16 residues long. Germline CDR1 reads LNHNV; CDR2 reads YYDKDF (reference sequence). The CDR3, as DNA: TGTGCCACCAGCGCTGGACCGGGACAGGGGACAGATACGCAGTATTTT. Translating it yields CATSAGPGQGTDTQYF.

This clone was seen a single time. The chain employs TRBV5-1 and TRBJ2-7; possibly TRBD1 for D (6 bases). V was trimmed by 0 bases and J by 5 bases, leaving 15 bases between them. The CDR3 contains 15 residues. Per the germline V gene, CDR1 is SGHRS and CDR2 is YFSETQ. The CDR3: CASSLGSGVRNEQYF. In DNA form, the CDR3 reads TGCGCCAGCAGCTTGGGGTCAGGGGTAAGGAACGAGCAGTACTTC.

V gene TRBV6-2 or TRBV6-3 combines with J gene TRBJ2-1, with TRBD1 matching 7 bases. From germline, CDR1 is MNHEY and CDR2 SVGEGT. Trimming cost V 6 bases and J 1 base; bases outside gene matches: 3. This CDR3 is 14 amino acids long. The CDR3 sequence: CASSRQGSYNEQFF. The DNA of the CDR3 is TGTGCCAGCAGCAGACAGGGTTCCTACAATGAGCAGTTCTTC.

The chain has TRBV5-1 and TRBJ2-7, with TRBD1 matching 10 bases. This CDR3 contains 14 residues. After removal of 4 bases from V and 3 bases from J, the junction contained 4 bases not matched to a gene. Germline CDR1 is SGHRS and CDR2 is YFSETQ. The CDR3 here is CASSQGDRGYEQYF. The CDR3 nucleotides read TGCGCCAGCAGCCAAGGGGACAGGGGCTACGAGCAGTACTTC.

Only one count was recorded for this clone. The CDR3 region has the DNA TGTGCCAGCAGTTACGGACAGGAGACCTATAATTCACCCCTCCACTTT. Its protein is CASSYGQETYNSPLHF. V usage is TRBV6-6 and J usage is TRBJ1-6; 7 bases are a match to TRBD1. With V trimmed by 2 bases and J by 2 bases, 3 bases remained unmatched. Germline V gene lookup returns CDR1 MNHNY and CDR2 SVGAGI (reference sequence). The CDR3 is 16 amino acids.